This entry describes one T cell receptor beta chain. These data are taken from a study of T cell clones after liver transplantation. The CDR3 is 15 amino acids. Germline V CDR1 and CDR2: SGHRS, YFSETQ. V was pared by 1 base and J by 3 bases, with 10 bases between. Assay used: immunoSEQ multiplex PCR; TCRdb lists only in-frame clones, some missing. Of about 45,000 clones listed, 85% to 90% are singletons. This material consisted of CD4+ T cells from blood, taken 24 months after liver transplant. The sequence was obtained from a human patient who received a liver transplant. Some T cells here may be from the graft donor. The chain combines TRBV5-1 with TRBJ2-2; D is ambiguous. The CDR3 loop reads CASSLRAGDTGELFF. For the CDR3, the DNA is TGCGCCAGCAGCTTGCGGGCAGGAGACACCGGGGAGCTGTTTTTT.